Sequencing of this T cell receptor (beta chain) was carried out in a study of CD8 T cells in Susac syndrome. CDR3 length: 14 amino acids. Trimming left V 0 bases short and J 2 bases short, with 11 bases between. Germline CDR1 DFQATT, CDR2 SNEGSKA (reference sequence). Points from the study as a whole: The study recognized that the number of individuals in its TCR sequencing and HLA analysis was relatively small.

Random-hexamer reverse transcription was applied to about 0.45 to 1 ug RNA. TCRdb re-called the immunoSEQ multiplex PCR reads with MiXCR, one entry per CDR3 protein. This table holds 100,000 to 150,000 distinct CDR3 sequences, around 95% found once. On this clonotype: Its target is not known.

The source is a human donor in good health. Sequences were obtained from CD4+ T cells from PBMCs. The rearrangement joins TRBV20-1 to TRBJ2-7; D might be TRBD2 (6 bases). CDR3 coding DNA: TGCAGTGCTAGAGATCAGACTAGACCCTACGAGCAGTACTTC. Translating gives CSARDQTRPYEQYF.